This T cell receptor beta chain was sequenced for a study of blood T cell repertoires in COVID-19. Clones were sequenced by immunoSEQ multiplex PCR, and TCRdb holds only the in-frame ones, with some missing. The sample lists 200,000 to 300,000 clones, about 85% occurring once. Trimming removed 9 bases from V and 5 bases from J; junction bases left unmatched: 17. The CDR3 has 17 residues. CDR1 is SEHNR, CDR2 FQNEAQ, per germline (reference sequence). The specimen was peripheral blood. The origin of this receptor is a man aged 55 to 69 who had recovered from COVID-19. The V gene is TRBV7-9, the J gene TRBJ1-2, with TRBD1 identical over 11 bases. CDR3 nucleotide sequence: TGTGCCAGTAGAGGATCTTCCGGGACAGGGGGATTATATGGCTACACCTTC. This encodes CASRGSSGTGGLYGYTF.